This entry describes one T cell receptor (beta chain). This sample was taken from a study of blood T cell repertoires in COVID-19. V dropped 6 bases and J dropped 8 bases, with 25 bases sitting between them. The CDR3 totals 17 residues. Germline CDR1 SGHVS, CDR2 FQNEAQ. Source study methods: The authors estimated nucleated cell counts from reference gene primer amplification. Only in-frame clones appear in the TCRdb table, and some are missing; sequencing was by immunoSEQ multiplex PCR. V and J calls and clone size are as listed in that table; D and trimming were resolved from the DNA. The table lists around 140,000 clones, about 75% of them singletons. Individuals aged about 18 to 89 years were recruited from roughly 22 US areas. Which cohort a participant joined came from the clinical history participants gave. Cohort 3 donors counted as recovered after two negative PCRs, clearance, or resolved symptoms.

The sample comprised PBMCs or T cells enriched from blood (not recorded which). The chain joins TRBV7-8 to TRBJ1-4; a possible D gene is TRBD1 (5 bases). The TCR comes from a woman aged 45-65 years who had recovered from COVID-19. CDR3 sequence: CASSFWGGSWESEKLFF. DNA for the CDR3: TGTGCCAGCAGTTTCTGGGGGGGGAGTTGGGAAAGCGAAAAACTGTTTTTT.